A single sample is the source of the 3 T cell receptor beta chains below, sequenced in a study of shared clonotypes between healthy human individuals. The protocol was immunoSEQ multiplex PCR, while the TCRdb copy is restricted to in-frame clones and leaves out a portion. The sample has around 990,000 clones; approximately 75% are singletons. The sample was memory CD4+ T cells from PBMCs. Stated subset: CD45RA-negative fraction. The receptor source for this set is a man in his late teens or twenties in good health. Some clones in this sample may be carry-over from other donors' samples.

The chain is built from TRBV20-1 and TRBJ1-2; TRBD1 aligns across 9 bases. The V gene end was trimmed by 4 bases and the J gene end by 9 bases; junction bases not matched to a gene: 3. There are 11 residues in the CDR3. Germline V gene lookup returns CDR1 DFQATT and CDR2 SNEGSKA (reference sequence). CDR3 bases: TGCAGTGCTATAGACAGGGGGAGCTACACCTTC. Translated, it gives CSAIDRGSYTF.

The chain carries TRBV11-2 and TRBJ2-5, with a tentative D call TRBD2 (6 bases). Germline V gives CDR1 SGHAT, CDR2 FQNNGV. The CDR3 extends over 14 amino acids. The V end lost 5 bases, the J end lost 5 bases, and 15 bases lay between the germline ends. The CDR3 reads CASSPRRAGETQYF. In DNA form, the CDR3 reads TGTGCCAGCAGCCCGAGAAGGGCGGGGGAGACCCAGTACTTC.

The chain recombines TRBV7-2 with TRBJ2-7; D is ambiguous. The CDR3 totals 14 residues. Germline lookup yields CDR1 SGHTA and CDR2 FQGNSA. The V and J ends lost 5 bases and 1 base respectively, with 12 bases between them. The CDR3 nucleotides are TGTGCCAGCAGCCAACGTGGCGGATCCTACGAGCAGTACTTC. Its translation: CASSQRGGSYEQYF.